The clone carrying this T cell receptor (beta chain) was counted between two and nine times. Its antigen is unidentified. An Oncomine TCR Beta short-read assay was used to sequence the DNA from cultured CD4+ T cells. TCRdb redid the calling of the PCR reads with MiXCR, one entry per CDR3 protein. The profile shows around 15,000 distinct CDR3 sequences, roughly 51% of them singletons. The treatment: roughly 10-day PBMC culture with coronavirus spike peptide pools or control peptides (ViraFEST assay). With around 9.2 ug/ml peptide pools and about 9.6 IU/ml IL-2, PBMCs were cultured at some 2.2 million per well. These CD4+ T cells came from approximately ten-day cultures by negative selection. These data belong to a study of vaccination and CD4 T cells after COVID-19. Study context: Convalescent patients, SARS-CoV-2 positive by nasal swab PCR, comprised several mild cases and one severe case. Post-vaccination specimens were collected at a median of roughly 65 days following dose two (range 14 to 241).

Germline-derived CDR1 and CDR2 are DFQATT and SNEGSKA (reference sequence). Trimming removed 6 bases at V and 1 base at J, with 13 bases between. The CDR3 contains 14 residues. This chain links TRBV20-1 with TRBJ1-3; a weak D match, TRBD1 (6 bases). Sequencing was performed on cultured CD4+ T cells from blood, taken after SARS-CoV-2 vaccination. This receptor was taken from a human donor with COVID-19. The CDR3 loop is CSASTGTSGNTIYF. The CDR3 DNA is TGCAGTGCCAGTACAGGGACTTCTGGAAACACCATATATTTT.